Included here is one TCR beta chain sequence, with context. The CDR3 length is 15 residues. Germline V lookup: CDR1 SGHKS, CDR2 YYEKEE (reference sequence). V shed 5 bases, J shed 4 bases, and the junction held 8 bases outside the gene matches. Survey-level immunoSEQ sequencing profiled the TCR beta repertoire. The table came from immunoSEQ multiplex PCR; TCRdb's copy has only in-frame clones and leaves some out. The sample carries around 50,000 clones, more than 85% recorded once. This TCR was recovered from a man aged 40-55 years with rheumatoid arthritis. The chain recombines TRBV5-5 with TRBJ1-2; TRBD1 matches 10 bases. Source material: PBMCs. CDR3 loop: CASSAAGTGAYGYTF. The CDR3 DNA reads TGTGCCAGCAGTGCAGCCGGGACAGGGGCCTATGGCTACACCTTC.